A selection of T cell receptor beta chains follows, all from one sample in a study of control samples from healthy donors and cancer patients. Clones were read by immunoSEQ multiplex PCR, and TCRdb kept only the in-frame ones, dropping some. The table records 390,000 or so clones, 80% to 95% of them present only once. The sequencing sample was made of PBMCs. The receptors originated from a man aged 35 to 55 with head and neck cancer. Each CDR3 is given with its conserved first and last residue. Each record gives: CDR3 DNA, CDR3 protein, V gene, clone size, D gene, J gene. A D gene is named only where the DNA matches it firmly. Size is omitted from some rows. Given values are once, few, many or a class for expanded clones.

DNA: TGTGCCAGCAGCTTACAGGGGGCATACGAGCAGTACTTC
CDR3: CASSLQGAYEQYF
V: TRBV7-8
size: -
D: TRBD1
J: TRBJ2-7

DNA: TGTGCCAGTAGTATTTTTAGGGACAGCCGCATGAACACTGAAGCTTTCTTT
CDR3: CASSIFRDSRMNTEAFF
V: TRBV19
size: -
D: TRBD1
J: TRBJ1-1

DNA: TGTGCCAGCAGAGGGCGGACAGCTAATGAGCAGTTCTTC
CDR3: CASRGRTANEQFF
V: TRBV6-5
size: -
D: -
J: TRBJ2-1

DNA: TGTGCCAGCTCACCACAGCAGGCGGGGTTCCAAGAGACCCAGTACTTC
CDR3: CASSPQQAGFQETQYF
V: TRBV18
size: -
D: -
J: TRBJ2-5

DNA: TGTGCCACCAGCAGAGAAACAGGGATGAGCTATGGCTACACCTTC
CDR3: CATSRETGMSYGYTF
V: TRBV15
size: once
D: -
J: TRBJ1-2

DNA: TGCGCCAGCTCCACGTCGGGATCCTACAATGAGCAGTTCTTC
CDR3: CASSTSGSYNEQFF
V: TRBV10-2
size: -
D: -
J: TRBJ2-1

DNA: TGCAGCGTGGGCCCTAGCGTGAGCTCCTACGAGCAGTACTTC
CDR3: CSVGPSVSSYEQYF
V: TRBV29-1
size: -
D: -
J: TRBJ2-7

DNA: TGTGCCAGCAGCTTGGCCGCGGGGGGCAGTTACGAGCAGTACTTC
CDR3: CASSLAAGGSYEQYF
V: TRBV5-4
size: -
D: TRBD2
J: TRBJ2-7

DNA: TGTGCCAGTAGTATAAAGTCGGAAGCTTTCTTT
CDR3: CASSIKSEAFF
V: TRBV19
size: -
D: -
J: TRBJ1-1

DNA: TGTGCCAGCAGCTTACTGGCAGGGGTCAACACTGAAGCTTTCTTT
CDR3: CASSLLAGVNTEAFF
V: TRBV7-3
size: -
D: -
J: TRBJ1-1

DNA: TGTGCCACCAGTGGCAACAGGGGCTATAGCAATCAGCCCCAGCATTTT
CDR3: CATSGNRGYSNQPQHF
V: TRBV24-1
size: -
D: TRBD1
J: TRBJ1-5

DNA: TGTGCCAGCAGCTTATTGGGTGGGATAGGGGTCAATGAGCAGTTCTTC
CDR3: CASSLLGGIGVNEQFF
V: TRBV5-6
size: -
D: -
J: TRBJ2-1

DNA: TGCGCCAGCAGATTTGAGATAACTACCTACGAGCAGTACTTC
CDR3: CASRFEITTYEQYF
V: TRBV5-1
size: -
D: -
J: TRBJ2-7

DNA: TGTGCCAGCAGCTTACCGGTCAGGGAGGTTATCGGCTACACCTTC
CDR3: CASSLPVREVIGYTF
V: TRBV7-9
size: once
D: -
J: TRBJ1-2

DNA: TGTGCCAGCGTTGGGGGAGTGGTTGATACGCAGTATTTT
CDR3: CASVGGVVDTQYF
V: TRBV3-1/TRBV3-2
size: -
D: -
J: TRBJ2-3

DNA: TGTGCCTGGAGTGGCCCCCCTGGAAACACCATATATTTT
CDR3: CAWSGPPGNTIYF
V: TRBV30
size: once
D: -
J: TRBJ1-3

DNA: TGTGCCAGCAGCTTAGGGACAGGCTTTAATCAGCCCCAGCATTTT
CDR3: CASSLGTGFNQPQHF
V: TRBV7-9
size: -
D: TRBD1
J: TRBJ1-5

DNA: TGTGCCAGCAGTTTTAGGGGGGTAGGGAAACTGTTTTTT
CDR3: CASSFRGVGKLFF
V: TRBV12-3/TRBV12-4
size: -
D: -
J: TRBJ1-4

DNA: TGCGCCAGCAGCCAAGATTCAGGAGGGCTGACAGATACGCAGTATTTT
CDR3: CASSQDSGGLTDTQYF
V: TRBV4-3
size: -
D: -
J: TRBJ2-3

DNA: TGTGCCAGCAGCCAAAGGGGAACCGGCCTAGTGCCATACGAGCAGTACTTC
CDR3: CASSQRGTGLVPYEQYF
V: TRBV3-1/TRBV3-2
size: -
D: -
J: TRBJ2-7

DNA: TGTGCCAGCAGCCACCACAGCTCCTACGAGCAGTACTTC
CDR3: CASSHHSSYEQYF
V: TRBV3-1/TRBV3-2
size: -
D: -
J: TRBJ2-7

DNA: TGTGCCAGCAGCGTAGTCGGGACTACTTCCTACAATGAGCAGTTCTTC
CDR3: CASSVVGTTSYNEQFF
V: TRBV9
size: -
D: TRBD2
J: TRBJ2-1

DNA: TGTGCCAGCAGCTTAGTGGGTAGCGGGGGGGCCTACGAGCAGTACTTC
CDR3: CASSLVGSGGAYEQYF
V: TRBV7-2
size: -
D: TRBD2
J: TRBJ2-7

DNA: TGTGCCAGCAGCCTCCGGGGGGGAACTTCAAAAACTGTTCAGTACTTC
CDR3: CASSLRGGTSKTVQYF
V: TRBV4-2
size: -
D: TRBD2
J: TRBJ2-4

DNA: TGTGCCACCAGCAGGCCCGGCAGCGGGAGAAGCGGTAATGAGCAGTTCTTC
CDR3: CATSRPGSGRSGNEQFF
V: TRBV15
size: once
D: TRBD2
J: TRBJ2-1

DNA: TGTGCCAGCGGAGGGACAGAGAATTCACCCCTCCACTTT
CDR3: CASGGTENSPLHF
V: TRBV6-5
size: -
D: TRBD1
J: TRBJ1-6

DNA: TGTGCCAGCTCACCAGGACAGGCTAATGGAAACACCATATATTTT
CDR3: CASSPGQANGNTIYF
V: TRBV18
size: -
D: TRBD1
J: TRBJ1-3

DNA: TGTGCCACCCAGGGACGGGAGAACAATCAGCCCCAGCATTTT
CDR3: CATQGRENNQPQHF
V: TRBV25-1
size: -
D: -
J: TRBJ1-5

DNA: TGTGCCTGGAGTGAGACAGACGAGCAGTACTTC
CDR3: CAWSETDEQYF
V: TRBV30
size: -
D: -
J: TRBJ2-7

DNA: TGTGCCAGTAGTAACAACGGGAGGTCCAGCTCCTACAATGAGCAGTTCTTC
CDR3: CASSNNGRSSSYNEQFF
V: TRBV19
size: once
D: TRBD2
J: TRBJ2-1

DNA: TGTGCCAGCAGTTACCGACAGGGGCACACAGATACGCAGTATTTT
CDR3: CASSYRQGHTDTQYF
V: TRBV27
size: once
D: TRBD1
J: TRBJ2-3

DNA: TGTGCCAGCAGTTTCTGGACAGTTACCCGCAATGAGCAGTTCTTC
CDR3: CASSFWTVTRNEQFF
V: TRBV28
size: once
D: -
J: TRBJ2-1

DNA: TGTGCCAGCAGCGCCGGCCCGAACACCGGGGAGCTGTTTTTT
CDR3: CASSAGPNTGELFF
V: TRBV7-2
size: once
D: -
J: TRBJ2-2

DNA: TGTGCCAGCAGCCGACAGGGGGAGATTCGGTACGAGCAGTACTTC
CDR3: CASSRQGEIRYEQYF
V: TRBV11-1
size: -
D: TRBD1
J: TRBJ2-7

DNA: TGTGCCAGCTCACCACAGCTCCAAGAGACCCAGTACTTC
CDR3: CASSPQLQETQYF
V: TRBV18
size: -
D: -
J: TRBJ2-5

DNA: TGCGCCAGCCAACTTAGGGGACAGGGGAACACTGAAGCTTTCTTT
CDR3: CASQLRGQGNTEAFF
V: TRBV5-1
size: -
D: TRBD1
J: TRBJ1-1

DNA: TGTGCCAGCAGTGAGTCGCGAGAGACCCAGTACTTC
CDR3: CASSESRETQYF
V: TRBV2
size: -
D: -
J: TRBJ2-5

DNA: TGTGCCATCCGGAACGCGGGACATAGCTCCTACGAGCAGTACTTC
CDR3: CAIRNAGHSSYEQYF
V: TRBV10-3
size: -
D: -
J: TRBJ2-7

DNA: TGTGCCAGCAGCTTGGCTAGCGACCACCTAGGCTCCTACAATGAGCAGTTCTTC
CDR3: CASSLASDHLGSYNEQFF
V: TRBV7-9
size: -
D: -
J: TRBJ2-1

DNA: TGTGCCACTGGGACTAGCGGGAGGGCCTCCTACGAGCAGTACTTC
CDR3: CATGTSGRASYEQYF
V: TRBV6-5
size: -
D: TRBD2
J: TRBJ2-7

DNA: TGTGCCAGCAGCCTAATCACAGGGATTGGCCAGCCCCAGCATTTT
CDR3: CASSLITGIGQPQHF
V: TRBV7-8
size: -
D: -
J: TRBJ1-5